This T cell receptor beta chain was recovered during a study of human T cells and chemical hapten exposure. In the case of this clonotype: What it binds is unknown.

A single record per CDR3 protein comes from TCRdb applying MiXCR to the RACE reads. The sample shows some 70,000 distinct CDR3 sequences, 32% of them seen only once. Findings and caveats of the study: Every donor had alopecia, and their immune response may therefore differ from healthy people's.

Specified time point: patch test 1, 2 weeks after DPC sensitization. Treatment meaning: therapeutic diphenylcyclopropenone sensitization with weekly scalp DPC. The study enrolled 18 to 70-year-old alopecia patients suitable for DPC. Total RNA was isolated from whole blood that had not been fractionated. This sequence was found in a man aged 40-49 years with alopecia areata. Some clones in this sample may be carry-over from other donors' samples. Sequencing used whole blood, obtained in connection with sensitization to the hapten diphenylcyclopropenone (DPC).

The CDR3 region is CASSLLAGNSEQYF. The CDR3 DNA sequence: TGTGCCAGCAGTTTATTGGCAGGGAACTCCGAGCAGTACTTC. This chain uses TRBV28 with TRBJ2-7; D may be TRBD1 (5 bases). The germline V gene has CDR1 MDHEN and CDR2 SYDVKM. The CDR3 contains 14 residues. V was trimmed by 1 base and J by 6 bases, leaving 13 bases between them.